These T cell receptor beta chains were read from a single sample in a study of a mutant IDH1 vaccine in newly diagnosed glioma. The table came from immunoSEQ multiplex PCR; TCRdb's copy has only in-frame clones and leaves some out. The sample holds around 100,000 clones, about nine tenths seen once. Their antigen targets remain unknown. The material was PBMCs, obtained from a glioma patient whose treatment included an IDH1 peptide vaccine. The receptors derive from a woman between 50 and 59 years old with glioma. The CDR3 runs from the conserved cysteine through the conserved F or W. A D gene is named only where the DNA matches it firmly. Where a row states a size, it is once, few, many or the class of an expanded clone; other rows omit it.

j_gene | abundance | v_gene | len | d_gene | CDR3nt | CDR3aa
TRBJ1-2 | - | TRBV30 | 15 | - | TGTGCCTGGGTCCCTCGACACATCTTCAACTATGGCTACACCTTC | CAWVPRHIFNYGYTF
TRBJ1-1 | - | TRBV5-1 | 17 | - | TGCGCCAGCAGCCCCTCCCCCGCGGGACTCCGAAACACTGAAGCTTTCTTT | CASSPSPAGLRNTEAFF
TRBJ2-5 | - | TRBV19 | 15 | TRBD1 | TGTGCCAGTAGTATCCTGGGACAGGGGAAAGAGACCCAGTACTTC | CASSILGQGKETQYF
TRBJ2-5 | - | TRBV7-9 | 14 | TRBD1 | TGTGCCAGCAACTTGGGACAGGTGGGGGAGACCCAGTACTTC | CASNLGQVGETQYF
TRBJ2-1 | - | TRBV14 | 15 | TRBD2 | TGTGCCAGCAGCCATGGACTAGCGGGAGAGGATGAGCAGTTCTTC | CASSHGLAGEDEQFF
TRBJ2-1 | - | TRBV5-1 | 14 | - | TGCGCCAGCAGCTTCACCCCTGGGAACAATGAGCAGTTCTTC | CASSFTPGNNEQFF
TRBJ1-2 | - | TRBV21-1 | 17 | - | TGTGCCAGCAGCAAAGCGGGGGCCCGGACAGGGACAAGGGGCTACACCTTC | CASSKAGARTGTRGYTF
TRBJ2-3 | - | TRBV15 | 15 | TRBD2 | TGTGCCACCAGCGGAATAGCGGGAGGGAGAGATACGCAGTATTTT | CATSGIAGGRDTQYF
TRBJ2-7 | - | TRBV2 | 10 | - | TGTGCCAGCGAAGGGGTCGAGCAGTACTTC | CASEGVEQYF
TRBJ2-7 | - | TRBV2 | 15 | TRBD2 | TGTGCCAGCAGGTGGATTAGCGGGAGAGGGACCGAGCAGTACTTC | CASRWISGRGTEQYF
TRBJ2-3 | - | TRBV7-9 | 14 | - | TGTGCCAGCGCTCGGGGGCTGAGCACAGATACGCAGTATTTT | CASARGLSTDTQYF
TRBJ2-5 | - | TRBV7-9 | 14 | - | TGTGCCAGCAGTTCAACTACGACCGGGGGGACCCAGTACTTC | CASSSTTTGGTQYF
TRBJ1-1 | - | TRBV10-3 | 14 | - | TGTGCCAGCAGTTACTCGACGGGGGGAACTGAAGCTTTCTTT | CASSYSTGGTEAFF
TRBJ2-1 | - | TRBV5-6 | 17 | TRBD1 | TGTGCCAGCAGCCTAGGAGTCGCAGGGGGTTTTTACAATGAGCAGTTCTTC | CASSLGVAGGFYNEQFF
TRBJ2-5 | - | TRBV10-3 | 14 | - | TGTGCCATCAGTGGATCTCGGGGGCAAGAGACCCAGTACTTC | CAISGSRGQETQYF
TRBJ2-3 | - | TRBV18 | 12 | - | TGTGCCAGCGCCGCTAGGCTGGATACGCAGTATTTT | CASAARLDTQYF
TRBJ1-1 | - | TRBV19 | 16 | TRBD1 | TGTGCCAGTAGGCCGGGACAGGGGGTACTGAACACTGAAGCTTTCTTT | CASRPGQGVLNTEAFF
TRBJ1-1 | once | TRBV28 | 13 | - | TGTGCCAGCAGTTTAGGGGGGAACACTGAAGCTTTCTTT | CASSLGGNTEAFF
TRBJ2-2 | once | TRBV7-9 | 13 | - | TGTGCCAGCAGCGGTCTAAGCACCGGGGAGCTGTTTTTT | CASSGLSTGELFF
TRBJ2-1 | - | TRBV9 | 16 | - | TGTGCCAGCAGCGTAGAAGCCTCGGACTGGTACAATGAGCAGTTCTTC | CASSVEASDWYNEQFF
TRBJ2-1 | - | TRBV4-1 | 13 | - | TGCGCCAGCAGCCACCCCGACTACAATGAGCAGTTCTTC | CASSHPDYNEQFF
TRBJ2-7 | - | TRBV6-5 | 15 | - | TGTGCCAGCAGTTACCCCGGGACTGATTCCTACGAGCAGTACTTC | CASSYPGTDSYEQYF
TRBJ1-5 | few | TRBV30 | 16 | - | TGTGCCTGGAGTGGGAGGGGATCCCCAAGCAATCAGCCCCAGCATTTT | CAWSGRGSPSNQPQHF
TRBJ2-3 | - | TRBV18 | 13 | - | TGTGCCAGCTCACCAATAAGCACAGATACGCAGTATTTT | CASSPISTDTQYF
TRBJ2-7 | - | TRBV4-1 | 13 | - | TGCGCCAGCAGCCAGCCTCTGGGGTTTGAGCAGTACTTC | CASSQPLGFEQYF
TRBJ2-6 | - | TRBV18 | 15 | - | TGTGCCAGCTTCGGCGGGACATATGGGGCCAACGTCCTGACTTTC | CASFGGTYGANVLTF
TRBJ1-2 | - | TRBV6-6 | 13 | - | TGTGCCAGCAGGATTCAGGGGATAGGTGGCTACACCTTC | CASRIQGIGGYTF
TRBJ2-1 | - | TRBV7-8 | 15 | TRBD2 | TGTGCCAGCACTTTACTAGCGGGATCTTACAATGAGCAGTTCTTC | CASTLLAGSYNEQFF
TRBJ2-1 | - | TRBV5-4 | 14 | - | TGTGCCAGCAGCTCTGGCGGTAGCTGGGATGAGCAGTTCTTC | CASSSGGSWDEQFF
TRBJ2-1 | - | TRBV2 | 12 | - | TGTGCCAGCACGAGGGAGAACAATGAGCAGTTCTTC | CASTRENNEQFF
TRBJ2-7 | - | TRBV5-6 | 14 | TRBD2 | TGTGCCAGCAGCCGCCCGGGGGGCTCCTACGAGCAGTACTTC | CASSRPGGSYEQYF
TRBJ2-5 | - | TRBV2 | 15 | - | TGTGCCAGCAGTGAGGGGGGCTCTATCCAAGAGACCCAGTACTTC | CASSEGGSIQETQYF
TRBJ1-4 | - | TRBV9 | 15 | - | TGTGCCAGCAGCGTAGAGGCAGTCACTAATGAAAAACTGTTTTTT | CASSVEAVTNEKLFF